These 12 T cell receptor beta chains originate from one sample sequenced in a study of CD8+ T cells in alopecia areata (dated by TCRdb to 2017 to 2018). This sample's treatment or condition label indicates: oral pan-JAK inhibitor, 5-10 mg twice daily. Library generation was performed with the immunoSEQ multiplex PCR assay. RNA was extracted from all samples and reverse transcribed into cDNA as template for TCR sequencing. Sourced from immuneACCESS, this table was stored by TCRdb with only in-frame sequences that have V and J called. A share of the clones is absent; for the studies checked, an unresolved V gene accounts for under half, and the remainder has no known explanation. Within this sample are approximately 180,000 clones, with 64% of them counted one time only. The top ten clonotypes cover 1.3% of the sample. Sequencing was performed on CD4+ T cells sorted from blood, taken at week 49, from a patient treated with tofacitinib. Receptors were obtained from a human donor with alopecia areata.

CDR3 sequence reads: CASSQDEQGLYF. CDR3 DNA: TGCGCCAGCAGCCAAGACGAACAGGGCTTGTACTTC. This chain links TRBV4-1 with TRBJ2-7; D might be TRBD1 (6 bases). Trimming removed 0 bases at V and 12 bases at J, with 12 bases between. CDR1 and CDR2 (germline): MGHRA, YSYEKL. The CDR3 sequence is 12 residues long.

J is TRBJ1-5 and V is TRBV30, with 9 bases lining up with TRBD1. Germline values: CDR1 GTSNPN, CDR2 SVGIG (reference sequence). V dropped 8 bases and J dropped 2; count of bases not matched to a gene: 4. The CDR3 consists of 13 residues. The DNA of the CDR3 is TGTGCCATCTGGACAGGGGGCAATCAGCCCCAGCATTTT. Translated, it gives CAIWTGGNQPQHF.

This rearrangement joins TRBV19 to TRBJ2-1, with D tentatively TRBD1 (6 bases). Germline values: CDR1 LNHDA, CDR2 SQIVND (reference sequence). The CDR3 has 14 amino acids. With 6 bases removed from V and 5 bases from J, the gap between germline ends came to 14 bases. CDR3 loop: CASSQWTVNNEQFF. CDR3 DNA: TGTGCCAGTAGCCAGTGGACAGTAAACAATGAGCAGTTCTTC. Variable domain in full (rest from reference TRBV19 and TRBJ2-1): DGGITQSPKYLFRKEGQNVTLSCEQNLNHDAMYWYRQDPGQGLRLIYYSQIVNDFQKGDIAEGYSVSREKKESFPLTVTSAQKNPTAFYLCASSQWTVNNEQFFGPGTRLTVL.

This clone was picked up a small number of times. This CDR3 is CASTTIDRRDQPQHF. The CDR3 DNA follows: TGTGCCAGTACTACCATCGACAGGAGGGATCAGCCCCAGCATTTT. J is TRBJ1-5 and V is TRBV19; D might be TRBD1 (6 bases). V lost 7 bases to trimming and J lost 5 bases, with 18 bases between them. CDR3 length equals 15 residues. CDR1 is LNHDA and CDR2 is SQIVND in the germline V gene (reference sequence).

The chain uses TRBV7-8 and TRBJ2-1; 8 nucleotides match TRBD2. V gave up 0 bases and J gave up 7 bases; unmatched junction bases: 8. There are 16 residues in the CDR3. Germline loops: CDR1 SGHVS, CDR2 FQNEAQ. CDR3 nucleotides: TGTGCCAGCAGCTTAGCGTCACGGGGGGGATTGAATGAGCAGTTCTTC. Amino acid sequence: CASSLASRGGLNEQFF.

The V and J genes are TRBV29-1 and TRBJ2-7; perhaps TRBD1 as D (8 bases). Germline CDR1 and CDR2: SQVTM and ANQGSEA. V lost 3 bases, J lost 4 bases, and 19 bases lay in between. CDR3 size: 15 residues. This chain's CDR3 is CSVETQQGGGYEQYF. The CDR3 DNA reads TGCAGCGTTGAGACCCAACAGGGGGGAGGGTACGAGCAGTACTTC.

The chain joins TRBV30 to TRBJ1-1, with D perhaps TRBD1 (5 bases). The germline V gene encodes CDR1 GTSNPN and CDR2 SVGIG (reference sequence). The CDR3 is 12 amino acids. V shed 5 bases and J shed 6 bases, with 13 bases lying between them. The DNA for the CDR3 is TGTGCCTGGTCTCAGGGTACATCTGAAGCTTTCTTT. Amino acids: CAWSQGTSEAFF.

This clone was recorded a few times. This chain links TRBV5-6 with TRBJ2-7; D may be TRBD1 (6 bases). Germline CDR1 and CDR2: SGHDT and YYEEEE. The CDR3 has 13 amino acids. V lost 2 bases, J lost 3 bases, and 9 bases lay in between. DNA of the CDR3: TGTGCCAGCAGCTTCAAGGGGGTCTACGAGCAGTACTTC. Translation gives CASSFKGVYEQYF.

The chain recombines TRBV10-2 with TRBJ2-3; D perhaps matches TRBD2 (6 bases). Trimming pared 9 bases from V and 6 bases from J, leaving 10 bases between. Germline V gene sequence: CDR1 WSHSY, CDR2 SAAADI. The CDR3 has 11 residues. In DNA form, the CDR3 reads TGCGCCAGTCTGCGGGGCGATACGCAGTATTTT. Amino acid sequence: CASLRGDTQYF.

V usage is TRBV9 and J usage is TRBJ2-5; no definite D call. The CDR3 length is 12 residues. Between the trimmed V and J ends, which lost 5 bases and 5 bases, there was a span of 10 bases. Germline loops: CDR1 SGDLS, CDR2 YYNGEE. In nucleotides, the CDR3 is TGTGCCAGCAGAGACTTTGTGGAGACCCAGTACTTC. It codes for CASRDFVETQYF.

The V gene is TRBV25-1, the J gene TRBJ2-1, with D possibly TRBD2 on 6 matching bases. Trimming took off 4 bases at V and 3 bases at J, with 16 bases between the two ends. Germline-derived CDR1 and CDR2 are MGHDK and SYGVNS. This CDR3 region has 16 residues. CDR3 bases: TGTGCCAGCAGTGCTACTGCGGGGAGCAACTACAATGAGCAGTTCTTC. This sequence encodes CASSATAGSNYNEQFF.

This rearrangement joins TRBV29-1 to TRBJ2-3; D call uncertain. Germline values: CDR1 SQVTM, CDR2 ANQGSEA. V was pared by 6 bases and J by 6 bases, with 13 bases between. The CDR3 loop spans 12 amino acids. The CDR3 loop reads CSVEFTMDTQYF. CDR3 DNA: TGCAGCGTGGAATTTACTATGGATACGCAGTATTTT.